These 27 T cell receptor beta chains originate from one sample sequenced in a study of blood T cell repertoires in COVID-19. Sequencing was performed with immunoSEQ multiplex PCR; in TCRdb, only in-frame clones are kept and a portion is missing. This sample has 200,000 or so clones; roughly 87% occur once, and the top ten carry over 2%. Sequencing used PBMCs or T cells enriched from blood (not recorded which). These receptors all stem from a woman aged 40 to 49 with acute COVID-19.

The chain employs TRBV7-9 and TRBJ2-1; TRBD2 aligns across 12 bases. The CDR3 has 15 residues. In germline, CDR1 is SEHNR, CDR2 FQNEAQ (reference sequence). J was trimmed by 4 bases and V by 4 bases; bases with no gene match: 2. CDR3 in DNA: TGTGCCAGCAGCTCTGGACTAGCGGGATACAATGAGCAGTTCTTC. As protein: CASSSGLAGYNEQFF. The full variable domain, its missing parts supplied by reference TRBV7-9 and TRBJ2-1, is DTGVSQNPRHKITKRGQNVTFRCDPISEHNRLYWYRQTLGQGPEFLTYFQNEAQLEKSRLLSDRFSAERPKGSFSTLEIQRTEQGDSAMYLCASSSGLAGYNEQFFGPGTRLTVL.

This chain links TRBV6-5 with TRBJ1-4; 7 nucleotides match TRBD1. This CDR3 region has 14 residues. Germline V gene sequence: CDR1 MNHEY, CDR2 SVGAGI. V trimming: 8 bases; J trimming: 1 base; junction bases outside the gene matches: 4. The CDR3 protein is CASDRDRTNEKLFF. CDR3 DNA sequence: TGTGCCAGCGACCGGGACAGAACTAATGAAAAACTGTTTTTT.

The chain has TRBV5-4 and TRBJ2-7; TRBD1 matches 9 bases. The CDR3 totals 16 residues. Germline CDR1 and CDR2: SGHNT and YYREEE (reference sequence). With V trimmed by 0 bases and J by 2 bases, 6 bases remained unmatched. This CDR3 is CASSLGVRDRAYEQYF. The CDR3 DNA reads TGTGCCAGCAGCTTGGGTGTGCGGGACAGGGCCTACGAGCAGTACTTC.

J is TRBJ2-2 and V is TRBV24-1; 9 bases are a match to TRBD1. This CDR3 has 15 amino acids. CDR1 and CDR2 (germline): KGHDR, SFDVKD. The ends lost 4 bases at V and 8 bases at J; junction bases unmatched: 7. CDR3 protein: CATSDPTDRGGELFF. In DNA form, the CDR3 reads TGTGCCACCAGTGACCCCACCGACAGGGGGGGGGAGCTGTTTTTT.

The chain couples TRBV6-5 to TRBJ1-1, with D possibly matching TRBD1 (6 bases). The CDR3 runs to 15 residues. Per the germline V gene, CDR1 is MNHEY and CDR2 is SVGAGI. V gave up 0 bases and J gave up 0 bases, with 8 bases separating them. CDR3 bases: TGTGCCAGCAGTTACTCCCAGGGGATGAACACTGAAGCTTTCTTT. This gives the protein CASSYSQGMNTEAFF.

The J gene is TRBJ2-3, the V gene TRBV27, with 9 bases fitting TRBD2. V gave up 2 bases and J gave up 5 bases; unmatched junction bases: 8. The CDR3 has 16 amino acids. The V gene's germline CDR1 is MNHEY and CDR2 SMNVEV (reference sequence). The CDR3 sequence: CASSLTVAGVIDTQYF. The CDR3 DNA is TGTGCCAGCAGTTTAACGGTAGCGGGAGTCATAGATACGCAGTATTTT.

The chain employs TRBV6-5 and TRBJ2-1, with 8 bases matching TRBD2. CDR1 is MNHEY and CDR2 is SVGAGI in the germline V gene. The J segment lost 8 bases and the V segment lost 0 bases, leaving 6 bases of the junction unmatched. The CDR3 consists of 15 residues. CDR3 region: CASSYSPGLGDEQFF. The CDR3 nucleotides are TGTGCCAGCAGTTACTCGCCGGGACTAGGAGATGAGCAGTTCTTC.

V and J are TRBV2 and TRBJ1-1, with a weak D call TRBD1 (6 bases). Germline V gene sequence: CDR1 SNHLY, CDR2 FYNNEI. This CDR3 is 13 amino acids long. V lost 7 bases to trimming and J lost 5 bases, with 14 bases between them. CDR3 DNA sequence: TGTGCCAGCACAGGGGTAGTTTGGACTGAAGCTTTCTTT. Translation: CASTGVVWTEAFF.

The CDR3 nucleotides read TGTGCCAGCAGCCTCTCAGACTCTGGAAACACCATATATTTT. Translated, it gives CASSLSDSGNTIYF. V gene TRBV6-5 combines with J gene TRBJ1-3; D ambiguous. The germline gives CDR1 MNHEY, CDR2 SVGAGI. V lost 6 bases and J lost 0, with 9 bases in between. The CDR3 totals 14 residues.

The chain employs TRBV19 and TRBJ2-3; 12 positions match TRBD2. The CDR3 has 15 residues. Looked up from germline, CDR1 is LNHDA and CDR2 is SQIVND (reference sequence). Trimming at V came to 6 bases and at J to 3 bases, leaving 4 bases not matched to a gene. The DNA for the CDR3 is TGTGCCAGTAGGCAGACTAGCGGGAGTACAGATACGCAGTATTTT. As protein: CASRQTSGSTDTQYF.

This chain connects TRBV19 to TRBJ2-3; the D is unclear. V lost 4 bases, J lost 0 bases, and 17 bases lay in between. CDR1 LNHDA and CDR2 SQIVND come from the germline V gene (reference sequence). The CDR3 runs 17 residues. CDR3 nucleotides: TGTGCCAGTAGTAGTGTAGGAGCGCCGACTAGCACAGATACGCAGTATTTT. Translation: CASSSVGAPTSTDTQYF.

The rearrangement links TRBV11-3 to TRBJ2-5; D perhaps matches TRBD2 (7 bases). Germline V lookup: CDR1 SGHNT, CDR2 YENEEA. The CDR3 covers 17 residues. V shed 0 bases and J shed 5 bases, with 19 bases lying between them. CDR3 nucleotide sequence: TGTGCCAGCAGCTTAGATCGAGGGGGAGGGCCGCGTGAGACCCAGTACTTC. Translation: CASSLDRGGGPRETQYF.

The chain couples TRBV5-1 to TRBJ2-7, with a possible D match to TRBD1 (5 bases). Germline loops: CDR1 SGHRS, CDR2 YFSETQ. V shed 3 bases and J shed 3 bases, with 16 bases lying between them. This CDR3 has 15 residues. In DNA, the CDR3 is TGCGCCAGCAGCTACGATGGGGCGGCCTACTACGAGCAGTACTTC. It codes for CASSYDGAAYYEQYF.

The chain links TRBV28 to TRBJ2-7, with a tentative D call TRBD2 (6 bases). V gave up 6 bases and J gave up 0 bases, with 9 bases separating them. In germline, CDR1 is MDHEN, CDR2 SYDVKM. This CDR3 spans 13 amino acids. This CDR3 is CASREGSSYEQYF. In DNA form, the CDR3 reads TGTGCCAGCAGGGAGGGGAGCTCCTACGAGCAGTACTTC.

The genes are TRBV21-1 and TRBJ1-1; TRBD1 reflects the table's D call only, with no check against the DNA. TRBV21-1 counts as a pseudogene. The CDR3 consists of 16 residues. CDR3 sequence reads: CASSTLTTGVGTEAFF. CDR3 nucleotide sequence: TGTGCCAGCAGCACCCTCACGACAGGGGTTGGCACTGAAGCTTTCTTT.

The genes are TRBV9 and TRBJ2-3; TRBD2 matches at 8 bases. This CDR3 contains 13 residues. V dropped 7 bases and J dropped 4; count of bases not matched to a gene: 5. Germline V gene sequence: CDR1 SGDLS, CDR2 YYNGEE. The CDR3 sequence: CASSGTRADTQYF. The CDR3 DNA reads as TGTGCCAGCTCCGGGACTAGAGCAGATACGCAGTATTTT. Together with reference TRBV9 and TRBJ2-3, the CDR3 gives the full variable domain: DSGVTQTPKHLITATGQRVTLRCSPRSGDLSVYWYQQSLDQGLQFLIQYYNGEERAKGNILERFSAQQFPDLHSELNLSSLELGDSALYFCASSGTRADTQYFGPGTRLTVL.

This clone appeared a few times. The chain is built from TRBV4-2 and TRBJ2-7; TRBD1 is a possible D gene (6 bases). There are 12 residues in the CDR3. CDR1 and CDR2 (germline): LGHNA, YNFKEQ. Trimming removed 9 bases from V and 4 bases from J, with 13 bases in between. CDR3 protein: CARERGCYEQYF. The DNA for the CDR3 is TGTGCCAGGGAAAGGGGGTGTTACGAGCAGTACTTC.

This chain joins TRBV30 and TRBJ2-5, with a tentative D call TRBD1 (6 bases). The germline V gene encodes CDR1 GTSNPN and CDR2 SVGIG (reference sequence). The CDR3 sequence is 12 residues long. V was cut by 2 bases and J by 3 bases, with 7 bases left in between. This CDR3 is CAWSNREETQYF. In DNA, the CDR3 is TGTGCCTGGAGTAACAGGGAAGAGACCCAGTACTTC.

Only a few counts were recorded for this clone. The chain has TRBV9 and TRBJ2-2; TRBD2 agrees at 9 bases. V lost 1 base to trimming and J lost 5 bases; unmatched junction nucleotides: 3. This CDR3 is 15 amino acids long. CDR1 and CDR2 from the germline V gene are SGDLS and YYNGEE. DNA of the CDR3: TGTGCCAGCAGCGTACTGAGCGGGGGGACCGGGGAGCTGTTTTTT. This translates into CASSVLSGGTGELFF. Full variable domain (remainder filled in from reference TRBV9 and TRBJ2-2): DSGVTQTPKHLITATGQRVTLRCSPRSGDLSVYWYQQSLDQGLQFLIQYYNGEERAKGNILERFSAQQFPDLHSELNLSSLELGDSALYFCASSVLSGGTGELFFGEGSRLTVL.

This chain uses TRBV9 with TRBJ2-2, with 8 bases that match TRBD2. This CDR3 is 18 amino acids long. CDR1 SGDLS and CDR2 YYNGEE come from the germline V gene. J lost 4 bases, V lost 2 bases, and 13 bases had no gene match. The CDR3 DNA reads as TGTGCCAGCAGCGTTTTTCCTTCCGCGGGGGGATCCACCGGGGAGCTGTTTTTT. Translation gives CASSVFPSAGGSTGELFF.

V and J are TRBV5-4 and TRBJ2-1; TRBD2 matches 12 bases. The V gene end was trimmed by 4 bases and the J gene end by 14 bases; junction bases not matched to a gene: 10. Germline V gene lookup returns CDR1 SGHNT and CDR2 YYREEE (reference sequence). The CDR3 runs to 14 residues. The CDR3 coding sequence is TGTGCCAGCAGCATACGAGGACTAGCGGGAATAGAGTTCTTC. Amino acid sequence: CASSIRGLAGIEFF.

The V and J genes are TRBV19 and TRBJ1-2; no clear D. This CDR3 spans 13 amino acids. Germline V gene data show CDR1 as LNHDA and CDR2 as SQIVND (reference sequence). The V end lost 6 bases, the J end lost 2 bases, and 10 bases lay between the germline ends. CDR3: CASSPQTNYGYTF. The CDR3 DNA is TGTGCCAGTAGCCCACAGACAAACTATGGCTACACCTTC.

The rearrangement links TRBV6-5 to TRBJ1-1; TRBD1 matches at 8 bases. With V trimmed by 2 bases and J by 4 bases, 6 bases remained unmatched. This CDR3 is 15 amino acids long. Germline CDR1 MNHEY, CDR2 SVGAGI. The CDR3 region is CASSYRSGGSTEAFF. The DNA for the CDR3 is TGTGCCAGCAGTTACCGGTCAGGGGGCAGCACTGAAGCTTTCTTT.

This clone appeared many times. The chain employs TRBV25-1 and TRBJ1-2, with 7 positions matching TRBD1. The V and J ends lost 2 bases and 4 bases, in that order; junction bases with no gene match: 7. Germline assignment: CDR1 MGHDK and CDR2 SYGVNS. The CDR3 is made up of 15 amino acids. Here the CDR3 DNA reads TGTGCCAGCAGTGAAAGGGGGGCAGGGGGCTATGGCTACACCTTC. Protein product: CASSERGAGGYGYTF.

Here the CDR3 DNA reads TGTGCCAGTAGTATTGATGGTAGCGGGATAACCTACGAGCAGTACTTC. This encodes CASSIDGSGITYEQYF. The rearrangement joins TRBV19 to TRBJ2-7, with 8 bases lining up with TRBD2. J was trimmed by 2 bases and V by 3 bases; bases with no gene match: 9. The CDR3 spans 16 residues. Germline lookup yields CDR1 LNHDA and CDR2 SQIVND (reference sequence).

V is TRBV27 and J is TRBJ2-2; 12 positions match TRBD2. From germline, CDR1 is MNHEY and CDR2 SMNVEV (reference sequence). The J segment lost 4 bases and the V segment lost 2 bases, leaving 11 bases of the junction unmatched. This CDR3 is built from 19 residues. CDR3 nucleotides: TGTGCCAGCAGTTTAACTCCGTATACTAGCGGGAGGCCCACCGGGGAGCTGTTTTTT. It codes for CASSLTPYTSGRPTGELFF.

The rearrangement links TRBV7-2 to TRBJ1-3, with 7 bases aligning to TRBD1. Germline CDR1 and CDR2: SGHTA and FQGNSA. The V segment lost 0 bases and the J segment 3 bases; nucleotides outside the gene matches: 2. This CDR3 spans 15 amino acids. CDR3 protein: CASSLAPGGGNTIYF. CDR3 DNA: TGTGCCAGCAGCTTAGCCCCAGGGGGTGGAAACACCATATATTTT. Based on the CDR3 plus reference TRBV7-2 and TRBJ1-3, the full variable domain is GAGVSQSPSNKVTEKGKDVELRCDPISGHTALYWYRQSLGQGLEFLIYFQGNSAPDKSGLPSDRFSAERTGGSVSTLTIQRTQQEDSAVYLCASSLAPGGGNTIYFGEGSWLTVV.